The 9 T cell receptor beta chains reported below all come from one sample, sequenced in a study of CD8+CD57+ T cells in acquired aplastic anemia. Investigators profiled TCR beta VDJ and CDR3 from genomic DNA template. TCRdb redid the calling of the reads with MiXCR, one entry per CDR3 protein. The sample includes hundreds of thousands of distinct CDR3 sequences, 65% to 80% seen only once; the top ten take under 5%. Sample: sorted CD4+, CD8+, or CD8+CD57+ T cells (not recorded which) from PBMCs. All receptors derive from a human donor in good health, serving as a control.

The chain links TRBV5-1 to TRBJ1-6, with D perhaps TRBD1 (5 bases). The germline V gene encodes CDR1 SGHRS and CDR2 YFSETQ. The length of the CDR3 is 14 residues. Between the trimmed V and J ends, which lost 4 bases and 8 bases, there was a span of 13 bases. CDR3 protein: CASSGEGIHSPLHF. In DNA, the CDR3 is TGCGCCAGCAGCGGGGAGGGGATTCATTCACCCCTCCACTTT.

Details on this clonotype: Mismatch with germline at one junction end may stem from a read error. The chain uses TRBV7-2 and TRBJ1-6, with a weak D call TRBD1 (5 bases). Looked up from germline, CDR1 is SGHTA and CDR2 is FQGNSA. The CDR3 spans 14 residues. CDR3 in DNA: TGTGCCAGCAGCTTAGAAGCGGGGGGGTCTACCCTCTATTTT. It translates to CASSLEAGGSTLYF.

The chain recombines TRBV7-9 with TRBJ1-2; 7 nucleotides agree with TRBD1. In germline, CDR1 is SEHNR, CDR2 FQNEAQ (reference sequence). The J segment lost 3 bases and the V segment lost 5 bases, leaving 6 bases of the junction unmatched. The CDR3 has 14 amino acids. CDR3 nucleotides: TGTGCCAGCAGCCCTCGACAGGGTGACTATGGCTACACCTTC. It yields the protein CASSPRQGDYGYTF.

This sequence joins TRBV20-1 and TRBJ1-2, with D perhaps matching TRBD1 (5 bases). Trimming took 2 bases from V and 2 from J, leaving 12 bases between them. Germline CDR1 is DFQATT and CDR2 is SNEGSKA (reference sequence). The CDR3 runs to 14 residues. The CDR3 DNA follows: TGCAGTGCTAGACCCGGGACGGTGAACTATGGCTACACCTTC. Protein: CSARPGTVNYGYTF.

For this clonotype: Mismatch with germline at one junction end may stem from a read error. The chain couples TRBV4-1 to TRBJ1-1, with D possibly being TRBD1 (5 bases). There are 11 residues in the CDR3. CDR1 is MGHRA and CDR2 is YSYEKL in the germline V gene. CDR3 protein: CASSWGWEAFF. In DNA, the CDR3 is TGTGCCAGCAGTTGGGGGTGGGAAGCTTTCTTT.

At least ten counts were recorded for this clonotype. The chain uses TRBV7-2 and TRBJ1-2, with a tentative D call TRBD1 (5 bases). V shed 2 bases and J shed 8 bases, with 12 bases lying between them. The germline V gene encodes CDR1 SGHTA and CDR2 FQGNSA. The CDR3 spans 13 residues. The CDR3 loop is CASSLQGVGGYTF. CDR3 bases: TGTGCCAGCAGCTTACAGGGTGTAGGAGGCTACACCTTC.

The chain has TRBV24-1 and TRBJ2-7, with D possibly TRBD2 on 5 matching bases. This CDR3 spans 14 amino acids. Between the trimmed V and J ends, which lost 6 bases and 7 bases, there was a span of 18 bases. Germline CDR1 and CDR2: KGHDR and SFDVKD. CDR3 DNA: TGTGCCACCAGTTACGGCGGGCCACCGTGGGAGCAGTACTTC. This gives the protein CATSYGGPPWEQYF.

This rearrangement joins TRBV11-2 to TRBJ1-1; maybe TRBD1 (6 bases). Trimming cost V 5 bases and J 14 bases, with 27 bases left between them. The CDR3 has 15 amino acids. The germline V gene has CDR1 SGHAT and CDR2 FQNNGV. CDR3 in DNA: TGTGCCAGCAGCCCCCGGGACAACAATGAGCAGTTCTTCTTCTTT. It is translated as CASSPRDNNEQFFFF.

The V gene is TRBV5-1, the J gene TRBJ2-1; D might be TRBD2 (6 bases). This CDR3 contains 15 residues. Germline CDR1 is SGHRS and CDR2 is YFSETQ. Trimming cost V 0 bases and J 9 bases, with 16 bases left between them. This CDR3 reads CASSLAEGAAGEQFF. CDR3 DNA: TGCGCCAGCAGCTTGGCTGAGGGAGCAGCGGGTGAGCAGTTCTTC.